A selection of T cell receptor beta chains follows, all from one sample in a study of T cells in severe cutaneous drug reactions. TCRdb reprocessed the multiplex PCR reads and reports one entry per CDR3 protein, with no DNA. The repertoire table contains just over 20,000 distinct CDR3 sequences. Sequencing was carried out using PBMCs. These receptors were obtained from a human donor with toxic epidermal necrolysis, a severe cutaneous drug reaction. The CDR3 runs from the conserved cysteine through the conserved F or W. Fields, in order: clone size, V gene, J gene, CDR3 protein. Clone size is given for some rows only: seen once, a few or many times, or a class if the clone is expanded.

NA	TRBV14	TRBJ2-7	CASSQDSWGPHRGEQYF
NA	TRBV25-1	TRBJ1-1	CASTRHSDTEAFF
NA	TRBV20-1	TRBJ2-1	CSARDMSSYNEQFF
NA	TRBV29-1	TRBJ2-4	CSHTTLAFIAKNIQYF
NA	TRBV7-9	TRBJ1-4	CASSRARGAKGEKLFF
NA	TRBV27	TRBJ1-5	CASSFVFNQPQHF
NA	TRBV5-8	TRBJ2-1	CASRPYRGVYNEQFF
NA	TRBV19	TRBJ2-7	CASSIMGRDHEQYF
NA	TRBV19	TRBJ2-1	CASSFASGRYNEQFF
medium-sized	TRBV6-2/TRBV6-3	TRBJ2-7	CASSYPQGLYEQYF
NA	TRBV14	TRBJ1-1	CASSQVGQGNTEAFF
NA	TRBV6-1	TRBJ2-7	CASTLAGGERNEQYF
NA	TRBV11-2	TRBJ2-7	CASSIPGASYEQYF
NA	TRBV12-3/TRBV12-4	TRBJ2-7	CASSLGPGAYEQYF
medium-sized	TRBV29-1	TRBJ1-1	CSVVKNTEAFF
medium-sized	TRBV2	TRBJ2-7	CASTGSSYEQYF
NA	TRBV20-1	TRBJ1-2	CSASQDVQGVNGYTF
NA	TRBV19	TRBJ1-1	CASSTRQGAFF
NA	TRBV28	TRBJ1-1	CASSLTGGNEAFF
NA	TRBV6-6	TRBJ2-2	CASTYTNTGELFF
NA	TRBV6-2/TRBV6-3	TRBJ1-5	CASSYLTDSPNQPQHF
medium-sized	TRBV9	TRBJ2-7	CASSPGVGSYEQYF
NA	TRBV15	TRBJ2-2	CATSRARGRVPANTGELFF
NA	TRBV19	TRBJ1-3	CASSKDWRNTIYF
NA	TRBV27	TRBJ1-1	CASSLSSRGLTEAFF
NA	TRBV12-3/TRBV12-4	TRBJ2-2	CASSHTGGEVTGELFF
NA	TRBV4-3	TRBJ2-1	CASSQAGTSNEQFF
NA	TRBV28	TRBJ1-1	CASSTTKTEAFF
NA	TRBV7-2	TRBJ1-3	CASSPGPGTGNTIYF
NA	TRBV7-9	TRBJ1-4	CASSLGTSGEELFF
NA	TRBV2	TRBJ1-1	CASSETGYPNTEAFF
NA	TRBV18	TRBJ1-5	CASSPSGDQPQHF
NA	TRBV18	TRBJ2-6	CASSPRSTFSSGANVLTF
NA	TRBV20-1	TRBJ2-5	CSAQILAGKQETQYF
medium-sized	TRBV11-2	TRBJ2-5	CASSQGLYPLQETQYF
NA	TRBV28	TRBJ2-7	CASSLGGGVYEQYF
NA	TRBV20-1	TRBJ2-7	CSARGTGWNEQYF
NA	TRBV7-9	TRBJ2-7	CASSPAGTVEQYF
NA	TRBV20-1	TRBJ2-5	CSARAYFEETQYF
NA	TRBV28	TRBJ1-2	CASRRTGGTYGYTF
NA	TRBV15	TRBJ2-1	CATSREPGLGGGEQFF
NA	TRBV4-1	TRBJ2-6	CASSQDGFSGANVLTF
NA	TRBV19	TRBJ1-1	CASSFSFTGTGTEAFF
NA	TRBV4-1	TRBJ2-7	CASSQGGGSYEQYF
NA	TRBV10-3	TRBJ1-1	CAISESTNTEAFF
NA	TRBV20-1	TRBJ2-1	CSARPDRSSYNEQFF
NA	TRBV5-1	TRBJ2-7	CASRRSGPTYEQYF
NA	TRBV13	TRBJ1-2	CASSTKSSTNYGYTF
NA	TRBV20-1	TRBJ2-1	CSALRGGQGYNEQFF
NA	TRBV7-9	TRBJ2-1	CASSSQNPTGRAPNEQFF
medium-sized	TRBV6-5	TRBJ2-4	CASSQDRGQNIQYF
NA	TRBV20-1	TRBJ1-1	CSAQDGGRAFF
medium-sized	TRBV6-2/TRBV6-3	TRBJ2-1	CASTGTPSSYNEQFF
NA	TRBV29-1	TRBJ1-2	CSVEGSNRGYGYTF
NA	TRBV29-1	TRBJ1-4	CSVEGREGGEKLFF